This T cell receptor beta chain was captured in a study of T cell responses to AZD1222 COVID-19 vaccine. Data came from immunoSEQ multiplex PCR; TCRdb stores just in-frame clones and leaves some out. Of roughly 170,000 clones listed, just over 85% are singletons. The CDR3 runs 16 residues. The trim removed 4 bases at V and 2 bases at J, leaving 9 bases unmatched. Germline CDR1 SGHRS, CDR2 YFSETQ. This specimen consisted of peripheral blood, obtained on day 0 of AZD1222 vaccination. The sequence derives from an adult in good health. The chain uses TRBV5-1 and TRBJ1-2, with 9 bases aligning to TRBD1. The CDR3 DNA sequence: TGCGCCAGCAGCCCCGCGTTAGGGACAGGGAACTATGGCTACACCTTC. Translating gives CASSPALGTGNYGYTF.